This T cell receptor beta chain came from a study of blood T cells in healthy people across ages. In germline, CDR1 is MDHEN, CDR2 SYDVKM. The CDR3 loop spans 12 amino acids. Trimming stripped 6 bases from V and 12 bases from J, with 17 bases between. This clonotype showed up just once. The second PCR ran about 6 to 11 cycles with a sample-barcoded 5' primer and J-beta primers. Template switching added a 12-random-nucleotide identifier to every cDNA molecule. Via MiXCR, TCRdb re-called the 5' RACE reads, giving one row per CDR3 protein. The sample lists 500,000 to 650,000 distinct CDR3 sequences, 27% occurring once. In addition, the sample was reused for a study of T cells of mothers and their children.

The receptor's source is a boy younger than 10 in good health. Source material: blood. The gene calls are TRBV28 and TRBJ1-2; D may be TRBD1 (5 bases). This CDR3 reads CASREGVQSHTF. In DNA form, the CDR3 reads TGTGCCAGCAGGGAAGGGGTCCAAAGTCACACCTTC.